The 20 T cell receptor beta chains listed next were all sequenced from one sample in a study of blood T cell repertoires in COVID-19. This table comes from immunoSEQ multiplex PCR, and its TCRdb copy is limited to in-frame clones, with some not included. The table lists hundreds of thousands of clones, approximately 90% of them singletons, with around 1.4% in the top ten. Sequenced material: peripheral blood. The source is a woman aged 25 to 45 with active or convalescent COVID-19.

The CDR3 DNA is TGTGCCAGCAGTTACCCAGGGGCGAACACTGAAGCTTTCTTT. It yields the protein CASSYPGANTEAFF. The V call is TRBV2, the J call TRBJ1-1; tentative D call: TRBD1 (6 bases). Germline CDR1 reads SNHLY; CDR2 reads FYNNEI. Trimming left V 5 bases short and J 1 base short, with 11 bases between. This CDR3 comprises 14 residues.

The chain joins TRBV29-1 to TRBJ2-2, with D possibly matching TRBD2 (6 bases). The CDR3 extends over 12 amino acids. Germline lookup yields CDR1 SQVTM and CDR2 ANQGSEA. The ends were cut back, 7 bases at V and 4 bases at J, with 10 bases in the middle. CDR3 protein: CSGGAATGELFF. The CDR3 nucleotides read TGCAGCGGCGGGGCCGCCACCGGGGAGCTGTTTTTT.

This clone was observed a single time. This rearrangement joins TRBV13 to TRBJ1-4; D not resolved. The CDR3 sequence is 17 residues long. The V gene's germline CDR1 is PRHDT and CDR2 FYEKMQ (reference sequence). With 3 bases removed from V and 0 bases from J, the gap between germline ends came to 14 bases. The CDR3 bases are TGTGCCAGCAGCTTGACCGGTCGGACTGCAACTAATGAAAAACTGTTTTTT. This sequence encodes CASSLTGRTATNEKLFF.

CDR3 sequence reads: CASRQGARDTEAFF. The DNA for the CDR3 is TGTGCCAGCAGACAGGGGGCGCGGGACACTGAAGCTTTCTTT. The gene calls are TRBV2 and TRBJ1-1; 9 bases map to TRBD1. There are 14 residues in the CDR3. Per the germline V gene, CDR1 is SNHLY and CDR2 is FYNNEI. Trimming removed 6 bases from V and 3 bases from J; junction bases left unmatched: 5.

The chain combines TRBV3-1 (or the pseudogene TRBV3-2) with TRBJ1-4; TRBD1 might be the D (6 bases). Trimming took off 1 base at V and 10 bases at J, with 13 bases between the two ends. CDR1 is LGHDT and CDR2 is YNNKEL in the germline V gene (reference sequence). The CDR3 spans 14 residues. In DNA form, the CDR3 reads TGTGCCAGCAGCCAAGCTCAGGGGCTTGGAAAACTGTTTTTT. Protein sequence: CASSQAQGLGKLFF.

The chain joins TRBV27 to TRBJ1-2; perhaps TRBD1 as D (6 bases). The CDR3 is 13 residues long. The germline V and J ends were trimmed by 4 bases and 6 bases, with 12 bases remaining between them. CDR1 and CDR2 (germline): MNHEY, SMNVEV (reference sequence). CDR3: CASSYRAGHGYTF. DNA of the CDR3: TGTGCCAGCAGTTACAGGGCAGGGCATGGCTACACCTTC.

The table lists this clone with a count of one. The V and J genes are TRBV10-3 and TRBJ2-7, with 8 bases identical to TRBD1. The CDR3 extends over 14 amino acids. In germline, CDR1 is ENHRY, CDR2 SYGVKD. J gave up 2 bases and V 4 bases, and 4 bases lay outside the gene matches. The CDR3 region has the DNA TGTGCCATCAGTGTTGGGACAGGACCCTACGAGCAGTACTTC. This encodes CAISVGTGPYEQYF.

CDR3 sequence reads: CASSLERQGEETQYF. CDR3 sequence (DNA): TGTGCCAGCAGCTTAGAGAGACAGGGTGAAGAGACCCAGTACTTC. V and J are TRBV7-7 and TRBJ2-5, with 7 nucleotides matching TRBD1. V gave up 1 base and J gave up 3 bases; unmatched junction bases: 5. CDR3 length: 15 amino acids. In germline, CDR1 is SSHAT, CDR2 FNYEAQ (reference sequence).

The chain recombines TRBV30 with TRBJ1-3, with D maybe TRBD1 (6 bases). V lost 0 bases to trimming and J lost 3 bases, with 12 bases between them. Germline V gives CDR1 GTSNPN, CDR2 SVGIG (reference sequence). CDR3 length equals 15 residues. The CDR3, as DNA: TGTGCCTGGAGTGTTCCAGGGGCGTATGGAAACACCATATATTTT. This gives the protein CAWSVPGAYGNTIYF.

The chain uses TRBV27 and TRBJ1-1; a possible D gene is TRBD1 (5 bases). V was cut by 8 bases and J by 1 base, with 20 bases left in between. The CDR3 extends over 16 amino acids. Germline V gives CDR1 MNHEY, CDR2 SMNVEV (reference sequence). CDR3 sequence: CASASVRGGRNTEAFF. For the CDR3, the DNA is TGTGCCAGCGCGTCTGTGCGTGGGGGGAGGAACACTGAAGCTTTCTTT.

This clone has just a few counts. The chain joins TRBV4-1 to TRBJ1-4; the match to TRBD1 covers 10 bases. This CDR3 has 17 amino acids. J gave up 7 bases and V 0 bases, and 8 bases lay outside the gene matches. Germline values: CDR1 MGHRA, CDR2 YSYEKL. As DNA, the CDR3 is TGCGCCAGCAGCCAAGATCCACCGGGACAGGGGAGTGAAAAACTGTTTTTT. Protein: CASSQDPPGQGSEKLFF.

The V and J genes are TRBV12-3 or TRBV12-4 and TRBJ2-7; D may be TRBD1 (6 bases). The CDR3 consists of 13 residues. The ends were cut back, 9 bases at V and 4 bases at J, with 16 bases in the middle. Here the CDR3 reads CARFQGPPYEQYF. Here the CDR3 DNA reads TGTGCCAGATTCCAGGGGCCCCCGTACGAGCAGTACTTC.

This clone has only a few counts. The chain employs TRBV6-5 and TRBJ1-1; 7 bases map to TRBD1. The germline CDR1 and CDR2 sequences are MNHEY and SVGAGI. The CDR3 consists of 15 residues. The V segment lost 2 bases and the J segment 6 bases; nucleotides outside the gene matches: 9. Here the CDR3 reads CASSYMQGQPPEAFF. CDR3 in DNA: TGTGCCAGCAGTTACATGCAGGGACAGCCCCCTGAAGCTTTCTTT.

Written as DNA, the CDR3 is TGTGCCAGTAGTGAACACACAGGGGTATTTGGCACAGATACGCAGTATTTT. This encodes CASSEHTGVFGTDTQYF. The rearrangement joins TRBV19 to TRBJ2-3; 7 nucleotides match TRBD1. Trimming removed 5 bases from V and 1 base from J; junction bases left unmatched: 12. CDR1 is LNHDA and CDR2 is SQIVND in the germline V gene (reference sequence). The CDR3 extends over 17 amino acids.

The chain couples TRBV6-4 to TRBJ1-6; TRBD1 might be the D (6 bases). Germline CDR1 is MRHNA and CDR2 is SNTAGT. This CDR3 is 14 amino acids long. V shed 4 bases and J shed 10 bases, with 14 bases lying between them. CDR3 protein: CASSGTVRGSPLHF. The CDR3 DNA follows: TGTGCCAGCAGTGGGACAGTCCGGGGCTCACCCCTCCACTTT.

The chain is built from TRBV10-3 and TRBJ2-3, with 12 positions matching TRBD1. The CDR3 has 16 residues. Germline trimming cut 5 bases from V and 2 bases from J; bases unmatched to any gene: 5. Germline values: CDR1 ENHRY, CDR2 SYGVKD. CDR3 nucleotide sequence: TGTGCCATCAGTTATCCGGGACAGGGGGCCACAGATACGCAGTATTTT. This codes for CAISYPGQGATDTQYF.

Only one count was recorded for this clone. The CDR3 spells CASSIVSPTGGTEAFF. The CDR3, as DNA: TGTGCCAGTAGTATAGTGTCTCCGACGGGGGGCACTGAAGCTTTCTTT. The rearrangement joins TRBV19 to TRBJ1-1; perhaps TRBD1 as D (5 bases). CDR3 length equals 16 residues. V lost 1 base to trimming and J lost 4 bases, with 16 bases between them. The germline gives CDR1 LNHDA, CDR2 SQIVND (reference sequence).

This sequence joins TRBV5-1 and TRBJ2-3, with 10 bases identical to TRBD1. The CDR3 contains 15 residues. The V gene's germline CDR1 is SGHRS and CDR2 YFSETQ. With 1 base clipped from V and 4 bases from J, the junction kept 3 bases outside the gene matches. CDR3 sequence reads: CASSLSGTGADTQYF. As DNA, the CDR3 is TGCGCCAGCAGCTTGAGTGGGACAGGGGCAGATACGCAGTATTTT.

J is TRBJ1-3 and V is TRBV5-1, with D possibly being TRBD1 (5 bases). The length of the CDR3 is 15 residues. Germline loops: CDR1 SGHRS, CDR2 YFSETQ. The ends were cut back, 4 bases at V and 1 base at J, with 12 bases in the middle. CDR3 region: CASSGGLMSGNTIYF. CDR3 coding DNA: TGCGCCAGCAGCGGGGGACTGATGTCTGGAAACACCATATATTTT.

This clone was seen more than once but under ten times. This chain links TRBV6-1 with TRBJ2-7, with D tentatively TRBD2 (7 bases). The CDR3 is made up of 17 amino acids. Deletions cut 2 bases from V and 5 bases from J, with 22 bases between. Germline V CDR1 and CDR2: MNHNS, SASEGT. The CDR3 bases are TGTGCCAGCAGTGAAAGGGGGAGGGGGTTTCGTTACAACGAGCAGTACTTC. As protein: CASSERGRGFRYNEQYF.